This T cell receptor (beta chain) was found in a study of T cells after yellow fever vaccination (dated by TCRdb to the late 2010s). General notes on the study: The SMART-Seq v4 Ultra Low Input RNA kit was used to prepare libraries from fractions with low cell numbers. To track T-cell clones before and after primary and booster YFV17D yellow fever vaccination, bulk TCR alpha and beta repertoires were sequenced longitudinally. Bulk PBMC replicates and cell subsets were isolated from blood drawn at multiple timepoints before and after both primary and secondary immunization. Two healthy male donors, one aged 18 to 30 and one aged 30 to 40 years, made up the cohort.

Results the study describes overall, beyond this receptor: Most clones expanded after primary vaccination were re-detected after the booster (96% of CD4 and around 86% of CD8), suggesting broad memory maintenance. The secondary T-cell response was found to be weaker but faster than the primary response, with a peak reached on day 5 rather than on day 15. Computational filtering was required because FACS-sorted repertoires could contain abundant contaminating clonotypes from the bulk population. The study included only a couple of donors, which limits how far the findings can be generalized. A small share of clonotypes occurred in both CD4 and CD8 compartments, likely arising from convergent recombination.

Concerning this clonotype itself: The antigen it binds to is not known. No clone much larger than this one lies a single base away; base qualities are absent.

The treatment or condition label, read with the paper, signifies: live attenuated yellow fever vaccine strain. A standard Ficoll-Paque protocol was used to isolate PBMCs from peripheral blood. Dynabeads CD4 and CD8 positive selection kits were used to isolate CD4 and CD8 T-cell fractions. TriZol was used to extract RNA from bulk PBMCs, CD4 and CD8 fractions, and dextramer-positive and dextramer-negative fractions. Based on the germline V gene (reference sequence), the CDR1 and CDR2 sequences are SEHNR and FQNEAQ. V is pared back by 4 bases and J by 5 bases, with 12 bases lying between the germline termini. Including the terminal cysteine and phenylalanine, the CDR3 comprises 14 residues. Only the CDR3 part of the read is kept: 42 bases, read in frame from the first base. The instrument given in TCRdb is Illumina NovaSeq 6000. TCR cDNA was synthesized by 5'RACE template switching, through which a universal primer site and unique molecular identifiers were introduced. Priming of cDNA synthesis was performed from both the TCR alpha and TCR beta constant segments. Library amplification used two PCR steps, and the second PCR step added sample barcodes and sequencing adapters. Sequencing of libraries was performed on Illumina HiSeq 2500 (2x100 bp) or NovaSeq (2x150 bp). The study's processing was this. Reads were demultiplexed and collapsed into UMI consensus sequences with MIGEC, and V(D)J alignment was performed with MiXCR. Clonotypes responding to the vaccine were identified with edgeR on replicate PBMC samples, with the criteria of FDR below 0.01 and a log2 fold change above 5 up to day 15. CD4 or CD8 identity was assigned to each bulk clonotype according to whether the clonotype was present at higher abundance in the sequenced CD4 repertoire or the sequenced CD8 repertoire. The raw public reads went through TCRdb reprocessing: fastp at Q25, MiXCR clone calling, in-frame beta chains kept. A single entry per CDR3 protein holds the most common genes and DNA from its merged rows. TCRdb's processing, not the authors', yielded these V and J calls. The table for this sample lists some 320,000 distinct CDR3 sequences; about 10% of them were counted only once. About 3% of the sample is taken by the ten largest.

The sequence derives from a young man who received the YFV17D yellow fever vaccine. The sequences come from CD4+ T cells sorted from PBMCs, collected 45 days after the yellow fever booster vaccination. The sequence links TRBV7-9 to TRBJ1-5, and perhaps TRBD1 as D gene, on 6 matching bases. The DNA sequence follows: TGTGCCAGCAGCTACGGGACACCTGATCAGCCCCAGCATTTT. Its coded protein is CASSYGTPDQPQHF.